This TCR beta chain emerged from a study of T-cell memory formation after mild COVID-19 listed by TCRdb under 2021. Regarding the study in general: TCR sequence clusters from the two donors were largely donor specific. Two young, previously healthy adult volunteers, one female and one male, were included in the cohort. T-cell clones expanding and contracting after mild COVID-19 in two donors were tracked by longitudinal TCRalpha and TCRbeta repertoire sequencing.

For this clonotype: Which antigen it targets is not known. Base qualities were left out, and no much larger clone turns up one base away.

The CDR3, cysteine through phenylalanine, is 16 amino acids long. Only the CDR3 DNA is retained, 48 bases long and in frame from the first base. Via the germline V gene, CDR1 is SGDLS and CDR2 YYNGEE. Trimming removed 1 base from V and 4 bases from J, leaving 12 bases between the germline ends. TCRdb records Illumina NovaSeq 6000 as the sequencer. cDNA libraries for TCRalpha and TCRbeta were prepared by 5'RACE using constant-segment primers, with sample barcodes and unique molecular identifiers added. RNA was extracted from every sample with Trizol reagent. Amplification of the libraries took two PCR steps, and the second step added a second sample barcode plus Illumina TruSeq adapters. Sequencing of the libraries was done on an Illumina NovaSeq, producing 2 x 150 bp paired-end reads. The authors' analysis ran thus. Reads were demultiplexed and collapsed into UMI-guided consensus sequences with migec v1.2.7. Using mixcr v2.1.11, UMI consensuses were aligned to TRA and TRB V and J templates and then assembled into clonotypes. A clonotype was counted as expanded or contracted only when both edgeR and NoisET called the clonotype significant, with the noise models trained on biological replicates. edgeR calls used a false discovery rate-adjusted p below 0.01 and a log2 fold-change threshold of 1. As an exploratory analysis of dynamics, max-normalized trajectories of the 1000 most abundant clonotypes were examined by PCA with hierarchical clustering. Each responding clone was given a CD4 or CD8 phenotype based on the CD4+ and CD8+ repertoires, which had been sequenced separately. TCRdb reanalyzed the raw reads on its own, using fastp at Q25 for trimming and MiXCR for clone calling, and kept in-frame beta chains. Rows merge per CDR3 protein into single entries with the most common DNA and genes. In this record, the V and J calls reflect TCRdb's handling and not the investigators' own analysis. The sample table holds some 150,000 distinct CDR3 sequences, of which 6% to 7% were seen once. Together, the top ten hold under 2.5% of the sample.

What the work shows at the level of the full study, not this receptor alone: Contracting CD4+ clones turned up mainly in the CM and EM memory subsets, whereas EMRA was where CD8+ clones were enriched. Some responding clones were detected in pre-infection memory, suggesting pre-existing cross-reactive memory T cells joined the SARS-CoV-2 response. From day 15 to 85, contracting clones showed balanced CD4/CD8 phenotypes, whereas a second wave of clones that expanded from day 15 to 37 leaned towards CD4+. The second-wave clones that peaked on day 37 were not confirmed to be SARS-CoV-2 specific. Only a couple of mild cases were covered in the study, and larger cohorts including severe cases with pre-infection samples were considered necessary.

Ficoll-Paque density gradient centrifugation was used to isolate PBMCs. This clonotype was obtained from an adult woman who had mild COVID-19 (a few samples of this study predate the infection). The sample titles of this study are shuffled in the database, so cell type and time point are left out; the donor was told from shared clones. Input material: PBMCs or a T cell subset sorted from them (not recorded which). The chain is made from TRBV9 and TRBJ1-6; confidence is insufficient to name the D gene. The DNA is TGTGCCAGCAGCGTACACCAGGCGGGTTATAATTCACCCCTCCACTTT. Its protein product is CASSVHQAGYNSPLHF.